Following are 17 T cell receptor beta chains from one sample sequenced in a study of a mutant IDH1 vaccine in newly diagnosed glioma. Assay used: immunoSEQ multiplex PCR; TCRdb lists only in-frame clones, some missing. This sample yields 35,000 to 50,000 clones, of which about 92% are seen a single time; roughly 2.3% belongs to the top ten. These receptors' antigens are unknown. Time point given: week 35, safety follow-up. Topical imiquimod accompanied each vaccine dose, which consisted of 300 ug of mutant IDH1 20-mer peptide. This specimen consisted of PBMCs, obtained from a glioma patient whose treatment included an IDH1 peptide vaccine. These receptors all stem from a man aged 45-60 years with glioma.

The table lists this clone with a count of one. In DNA form, the CDR3 reads TGTGCCAGCACTGGGGACGGATATGGCTACACCTTC. This codes for CASTGDGYGYTF. The genes are TRBV2 and TRBJ1-2; maybe TRBD1 (5 bases). In germline, CDR1 is SNHLY, CDR2 FYNNEI. This CDR3 is built from 12 residues. V shed 7 bases and J shed 5 bases, with 11 bases lying between them.

V gene TRBV7-2 combines with J gene TRBJ2-6; D is unresolved. The CDR3 has 15 amino acids. V gave up 1 base and J gave up 1 base, with 5 bases separating them. CDR1 and CDR2 from the germline V gene are SGHTA and FQGNSA. This chain's CDR3 is CASSLGGSGANVLTF. CDR3 in DNA: TGTGCCAGCAGCTTAGGGGGTTCTGGGGCCAACGTCCTGACTTTC.

The rearrangement links TRBV28 to TRBJ2-7; the match to TRBD2 covers 10 bases. V lost 4 bases and J lost 9; bases outside the gene matches: 15. Germline V gene sequence: CDR1 MDHEN, CDR2 SYDVKM. The CDR3 totals 16 residues. The CDR3 sequence: CASSSLAGAVRDGQYF. In DNA form, the CDR3 reads TGTGCCAGCAGTTCCCTAGCGGGGGCGGTACGAGACGGGCAGTACTTC.

This clone appeared a single time. At the DNA level, this CDR3 is encoded by other sequences in the same sample as well. The rearrangement uses TRBV5-6 and TRBJ2-2, with D hard to call. The ends were cut back, 1 base at V and 4 bases at J, with 5 bases in the middle. The germline CDR1 and CDR2 sequences are SGHDT and YYEEEE. The CDR3 extends over 13 amino acids. In nucleotides, the CDR3 is TGTGCCAGCAGCTTGTCCCGCACCGGGGAGCTGTTTTTT. The encoded protein is CASSLSRTGELFF.

This rearrangement joins TRBV9 to TRBJ1-2, with a possible D match to TRBD1 (6 bases). V was cut by 1 base and J by 3 bases, with 10 bases left in between. CDR1 is SGDLS, CDR2 YYNGEE, per germline. This CDR3 contains 14 residues. CDR3 amino acids: CASSVRGHDYGYTF. CDR3 sequence (DNA): TGTGCCAGCAGCGTACGGGGGCATGACTATGGCTACACCTTC.

The rearrangement joins TRBV30 to TRBJ2-5; no definite D call. The length of the CDR3 is 14 residues. V lost 0 bases and J lost 1, with 9 bases in between. Germline CDR1 and CDR2: GTSNPN and SVGIG (reference sequence). The CDR3 DNA sequence: TGTGCCTGGAGTGTAGGCAGGCGCCAAGAGACCCAGTACTTC. This encodes CAWSVGRRQETQYF. Filled out from reference TRBV30 and TRBJ2-5, the complete variable domain reads SQTIHQWPATLVQPVGSPLSLECTVEGTSNPNLYWYRQAAGRGLQLLFYSVGIGQISSEVPQNLSASRPQDRQFILSSKKLLLSDSGFYLCAWSVGRRQETQYFGPGTRLLVL.

The chain links TRBV5-8 to TRBJ2-3; 7 positions agree with TRBD2. The germline V gene has CDR1 SGHTS and CDR2 YDEGEE. J gave up 2 bases and V 6 bases, and 3 bases lay outside the gene matches. The CDR3 spans 13 residues. CDR3 in amino acids: CASIKRDTDTQYF. CDR3 coding DNA: TGTGCCAGCATCAAGCGGGACACAGATACGCAGTATTTT.

The table lists this clone with a count of one. The J gene is TRBJ1-3, the V gene TRBV2; a possible D gene is TRBD1 (5 bases). The germline V and J ends were trimmed by 1 base and 0 bases, with 19 bases remaining between them. The germline CDR1 and CDR2 sequences are SNHLY and FYNNEI. This CDR3 is 19 amino acids long. CDR3 sequence: CASSEVRQRGLLSGNTIYF. The CDR3 bases are TGTGCCAGCAGTGAAGTCCGACAGAGAGGCCTCCTCTCTGGAAACACCATATATTTT.

The chain employs TRBV30 and TRBJ2-3, with 9 bases aligning to TRBD2. CDR1 is GTSNPN, CDR2 SVGIG, per germline (reference sequence). With 2 bases clipped from V and 0 bases from J, the junction kept 3 bases outside the gene matches. The CDR3 has 15 residues. The chain's CDR3 is CAWSRGGGSTDTQYF. The CDR3 DNA reads as TGTGCCTGGAGTCGCGGGGGGGGGAGCACAGATACGCAGTATTTT. The variable domain in full, completed from reference TRBV30 and TRBJ2-3, reads SQTIHQWPATLVQPVGSPLSLECTVEGTSNPNLYWYRQAAGRGLQLLFYSVGIGQISSEVPQNLSASRPQDRQFILSSKKLLLSDSGFYLCAWSRGGGSTDTQYFGPGTRLTVL.

The CDR3 DNA sequence: TGTGCCAGCAGTCCACAGGGGCAAGAGACCCAGTACTTC. This codes for CASSPQGQETQYF. The chain links TRBV6-1 to TRBJ2-5; TRBD1 matches 7 bases. Germline values: CDR1 MNHNS, CDR2 SASEGT. The CDR3 loop spans 13 amino acids. The junction had 2 bases not matched to a gene; V was cut back by 5 bases and J by 2 bases.

CDR3 sequence reads: CAISENGELQETQYF. The DNA for the CDR3 is TGTGCCATCAGTGAGAACGGGGAGCTCCAAGAGACCCAGTACTTC. The chain is built from TRBV10-3 and TRBJ2-5, with D perhaps TRBD2 (5 bases). Looked up from germline, CDR1 is ENHRY and CDR2 is SYGVKD. V was shortened by 2 bases and J by 1 base, with 11 bases between the two germline ends. The CDR3 has 15 residues.

The chain combines TRBV27 with TRBJ1-3; D uncertain. Trimming left V 8 bases short and J 3 bases short, with 20 bases between. This CDR3 spans 16 amino acids. The germline V gene has CDR1 MNHEY and CDR2 SMNVEV (reference sequence). In DNA form, the CDR3 reads TGTGCCAGCCCGGCCTGGAGGGAAGGTAGTGGAAACACCATATATTTT. This sequence encodes CASPAWREGSGNTIYF.

This sequence joins TRBV19 and TRBJ2-1; tentatively, D is TRBD1 or TRBD2 (6 bases each). Trimming shortened V by 5 bases and J by 4 bases, and 24 bases separated the two germline ends. The germline V gene has CDR1 LNHDA and CDR2 SQIVND (reference sequence). The CDR3 length is 18 residues. The CDR3 is CASSPRQGSGGLYNEQFF. In DNA, the CDR3 is TGTGCCAGTAGTCCGAGGCAGGGGTCCGGGGGCTTATACAATGAGCAGTTCTTC.

The chain recombines TRBV5-1 with TRBJ2-3, with D tentatively TRBD1 or TRBD2 (6 bases each). Germline values: CDR1 SGHRS, CDR2 YFSETQ. The V end lost 2 bases, the J end lost 3 bases, and 13 bases lay between the germline ends. The CDR3 runs 15 residues. CDR3 DNA: TGCGCCAGCAGCTTTTCGGGGGCCGGGACAGATACGCAGTATTTT. Translated, it gives CASSFSGAGTDTQYF.

The chain combines TRBV28 with TRBJ2-1; 8 bases match TRBD2. V lost 6 bases to trimming and J lost 5 bases; unmatched junction nucleotides: 9. Germline V CDR1 and CDR2: MDHEN, SYDVKM. This CDR3 is 15 amino acids long. The CDR3, as DNA: TGTGCCAGCAGGACGGCGGGGGGCCCTCACAATGAGCAGTTCTTC. Amino acids: CASRTAGGPHNEQFF. The full variable domain, rest sourced from reference TRBV28 and TRBJ2-1, is DVKVTQSSRYLVKRTGEKVFLECVQDMDHENMFWYRQDPGLGLRLIYFSYDVKMKEKGDIPEGYSVSREKKERFSLILESASTNQTSMYLCASRTAGGPHNEQFFGPGTRLTVL.

V usage is TRBV15 and J usage is TRBJ1-5; TRBD1 matches at 7 bases. With V trimmed by 3 bases and J by 11 bases, 4 bases remained unmatched. The germline V gene encodes CDR1 LNHNV and CDR2 YYDKDF (reference sequence). This CDR3 has 12 residues. CDR3 bases: TGTGCCACCAGCAGGGCAGGGGGGACCCAGCATTTT. This encodes CATSRAGGTQHF. The whole variable domain, remainder taken from reference TRBV15 and TRBJ1-5, is DAMVIQNPRYQVTQFGKPVTLSCSQTLNHNVMYWYQQKSSQAPKLLFHYYDKDFNNEADTPDNFQSRRPNTSFCFLDIRSPGLGDTAMYLCATSRAGGTQHFGDGTRLSIL.

Only one count was recorded for this clone. The rearrangement links TRBV5-6 to TRBJ2-7; 7 bases align to TRBD2. Per the germline V gene, CDR1 is SGHDT and CDR2 is YYEEEE. The CDR3 extends over 14 amino acids. After removal of 2 bases from V and 4 bases from J, the junction contained 6 bases not matched to a gene. CDR3 in DNA: TGTGCCAGCAGCTTCGGGACTAATGATTACGAGCAGTACTTC. Protein: CASSFGTNDYEQYF.